This T cell receptor (beta chain) was obtained from a study of blood T cell repertoires in COVID-19 (dated by TCRdb to about 2020). Study-wide context: The collaborator samples originated in the United States, Italy and Spain and spanned the acute and convalescent phases of COVID-19. The prospective study material was composed of cDNA or gDNA derived from T cells, B-cell-depleted T cells, or PBMCs. Where available, HLA class I and class II types were taken from metadata supplied by the sample provider and were not determined by assay-based typing. Samples came from the ongoing ImmuneRACE study (first 160 participants) plus 1,254 subjects from 6 global collaborators. Deeply sampled blood TCRbeta repertoires from subjects exposed to, actively infected with, or recovered from COVID-19 were included in the dataset. The repertoires were released in a freely available public database meant as a resource for research on the immune response to SARS-CoV-2. Sample metadata almost always included a de-identified subject ID, COVID-19 status, age in years and sex.

Each collaborating institution followed its own protocols to collect whole blood in K2EDTA tubes. Collaborator samples were shipped for TCRbeta analysis as frozen whole blood, isolated PBMCs, or DNA extracted from either sample type. Remarks on this clone: The antigen it recognizes is unknown. There are no base qualities to consult, and no much larger clone falls within one base.

The immunoSEQ Assay, a bias-controlled multiplex PCR, was used to amplify TCRbeta CDR3 regions from genomic DNA. The original pipeline was this. The number of nucleated cells in each sample was estimated from the amplification of reference gene primers within the assay. To quantify the absolute abundance of each unique TCRbeta CDR3 rearrangement, sequence reads were collapsed and filtered. For each sample, productive Simpson clonality was calculated as the square root of Simpson's diversity index over productive rearrangements. TCRdb carries this immuneACCESS record with in-frame sequences only. Its versions omit some clonotypes, under half of them owing to an unresolved V gene in the studies checked, with the rest unexplained. V, J and clone size derive from that table, while D and trimming were established from the DNA sequence. In this sample the table shows 110,000 to 150,000 clones, about four fifths of which occur a single time. The ten largest clones represent approximately 14% of the sample.

Study-level results and caveats: The quantity of clinical and demographic metadata differed by source and by participant and was supplied without curation.

Sequencing was carried out using peripheral blood. This clonotype originated in a man older than 75 with acute or convalescent COVID-19.

The DNA is as follows: TGTGCCAGCAGCTTAGTCGGCAGGGTGGGGGGTACGCAGTATTTT. This encodes CASSLVGRVGGTQYF. The rearrangement joined TRBV7-2 to TRBJ2-3; 6 matching bases give a weak D call of TRBD2. There are 15 amino acids in the CDR3, from cysteine to phenylalanine inclusive. CDR3 DNA is the only sequence kept; it has 45 bases, read in frame from the first base. The V and J ends are trimmed by 1 base and 8 bases, leaving 16 bases between them. The germline V gene supplies CDR1 SGHTA and CDR2 FQGNSA.